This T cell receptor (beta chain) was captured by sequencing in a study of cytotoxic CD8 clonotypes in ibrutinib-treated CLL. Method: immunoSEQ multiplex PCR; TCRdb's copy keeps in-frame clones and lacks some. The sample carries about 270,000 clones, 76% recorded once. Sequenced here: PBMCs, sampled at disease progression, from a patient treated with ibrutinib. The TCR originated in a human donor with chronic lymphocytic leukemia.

The CDR3 nucleotides are TGTGCCAGCAGTTTTAGGGGACCCGGGGAGCTGTTTTTT. The encoded protein is CASSFRGPGELFF. This chain connects TRBV27 to TRBJ2-2; D is possibly TRBD1 or TRBD2 (5 bases each). Germline V CDR1 and CDR2: MNHEY, SMNVEV (reference sequence). The CDR3 runs to 13 residues. The V end lost 3 bases, the J end lost 6 bases, and 8 bases lay between the germline ends.